This T cell receptor (beta chain) was sequenced during a study of T cell changes during pregnancy in multiple sclerosis. Germline CDR1 is MNHEY and CDR2 is SMNVEV (reference sequence). This CDR3 has 23 amino acids. Trimming cost V 0 bases and J 0 bases, with 27 bases left between them. Assay: immunoSEQ multiplex PCR; the TCRdb copy retains only in-frame clones and omits some. The sample holds just under 80,000 clones, approximately 92% seen once. This chain connects TRBV27 to TRBJ2-6, with a tentative D call TRBD1 (5 bases). Sequenced material: peripheral blood, taken in the first trimester of pregnancy. The sequence came from a female donor with multiple sclerosis, enrolled in a pregnancy study. In DNA, the CDR3 is TGTGCCAGCAGTTTATCACCAGGGTCCCAGGGATCTAATTTTAGCTCTGGGGCCAACGTCCTGACTTTC. Amino acid sequence: CASSLSPGSQGSNFSSGANVLTF.